This is a list of T cell receptor beta chains from one sample in a study of blood T cell repertoires in COVID-19. Sequencing used immunoSEQ multiplex PCR; TCRdb keeps in-frame clones, though not all of them. The sample has a few hundred thousand clones; around 90% are singletons. Material for sequencing was peripheral blood. Receptors originate from a human donor in a cohort sampled during active COVID-19. Each CDR3 is given without its conserved first and last residue. Fields, in order: CDR3 protein, clone size, J gene, V gene, CDR3 length, D gene. The D gene is left open where the match is weak. Rows give clone size only sometimes, using once, few, many, or a class for an expanded clone.

CDR3aa: ASSAALGANVLT
abundance: once
j_gene: TRBJ2-6
v_gene: TRBV7-2
len: 12
d_gene: -

CDR3aa: ASSLAGGSTDTQY
abundance: -
j_gene: TRBJ2-3
v_gene: TRBV5-4
len: 13
d_gene: TRBD2

CDR3aa: ASSASIRPGQGFYGYT
abundance: -
j_gene: TRBJ1-2
v_gene: TRBV11-2
len: 16
d_gene: TRBD1

CDR3aa: ASSPTGNNEQF
abundance: -
j_gene: TRBJ2-1
v_gene: TRBV13
len: 11
d_gene: -

CDR3aa: ASSSAGGSYEQY
abundance: -
j_gene: TRBJ2-7
v_gene: TRBV28
len: 12
d_gene: TRBD1

CDR3aa: ASSLVGTGRNTIY
abundance: -
j_gene: TRBJ1-3
v_gene: TRBV11-2
len: 13
d_gene: TRBD1

CDR3aa: ASSQDTRDRGLR
abundance: -
j_gene: TRBJ1-1
v_gene: TRBV3-1/TRBV3-2
len: 12
d_gene: TRBD1

CDR3aa: ASSDRAGDSNEKLF
abundance: -
j_gene: TRBJ1-4
v_gene: TRBV19
len: 14
d_gene: -

CDR3aa: ASSYSIREGREQY
abundance: -
j_gene: -
v_gene: TRBV6-2/TRBV6-3
len: 13
d_gene: TRBD2

CDR3aa: ASSQAGGWGNSNQPQH
abundance: -
j_gene: TRBJ1-5
v_gene: TRBV4-1
len: 16
d_gene: -

CDR3aa: ASSLSLAANEQF
abundance: -
j_gene: TRBJ2-1
v_gene: TRBV28
len: 12
d_gene: TRBD2

CDR3aa: ASSLTGGNYEQY
abundance: -
j_gene: TRBJ2-7
v_gene: TRBV11-2
len: 12
d_gene: TRBD1

CDR3aa: ASSLDGAWGPY
abundance: -
j_gene: TRBJ2-7
v_gene: TRBV7-2
len: 11
d_gene: -

CDR3aa: ASSSLTRLAGGFEQY
abundance: -
j_gene: TRBJ2-7
v_gene: TRBV27
len: 15
d_gene: TRBD2

CDR3aa: ASSSGLAGGLYTDTQY
abundance: -
j_gene: TRBJ2-3
v_gene: TRBV5-1
len: 16
d_gene: TRBD2

CDR3aa: ASSLSQSYEQY
abundance: -
j_gene: TRBJ2-7
v_gene: TRBV18
len: 11
d_gene: -

CDR3aa: ASSYRQEDQPQH
abundance: -
j_gene: TRBJ1-5
v_gene: TRBV6-5
len: 12
d_gene: -